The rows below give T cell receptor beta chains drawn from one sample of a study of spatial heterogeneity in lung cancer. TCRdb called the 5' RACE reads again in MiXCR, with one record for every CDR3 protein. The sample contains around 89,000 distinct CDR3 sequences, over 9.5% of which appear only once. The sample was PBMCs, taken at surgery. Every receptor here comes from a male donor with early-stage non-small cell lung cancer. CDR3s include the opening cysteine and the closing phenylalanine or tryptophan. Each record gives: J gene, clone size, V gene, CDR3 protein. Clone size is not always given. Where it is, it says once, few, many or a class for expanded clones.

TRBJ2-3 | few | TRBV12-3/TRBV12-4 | CASSFGGMGTDTQYF
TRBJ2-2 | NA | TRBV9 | CASSVELTGELFF
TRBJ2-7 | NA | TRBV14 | CASSQYSGRPYEQYF
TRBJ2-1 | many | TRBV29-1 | CSVVRTSYNEQFF
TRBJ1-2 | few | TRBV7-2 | CASSPAQYNYGYTF
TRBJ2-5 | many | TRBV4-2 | CASSQNPGQGAETQYF
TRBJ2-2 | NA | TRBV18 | CASSPIATNTGELFF
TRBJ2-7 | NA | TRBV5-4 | CASSLMGQGYEQYF
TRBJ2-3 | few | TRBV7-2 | CASSATGVPRTDTQYF
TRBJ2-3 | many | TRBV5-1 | CASSPGGGTDTQYF
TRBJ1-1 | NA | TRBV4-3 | CASSQVIGREAFF
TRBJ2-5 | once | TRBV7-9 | CASSLEGVTDF
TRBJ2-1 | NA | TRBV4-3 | CASSQVGLAGGYEQFF
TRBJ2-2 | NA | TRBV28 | CASSLMRNTGELFF
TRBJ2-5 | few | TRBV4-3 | CASSHGTSPRQETQYF
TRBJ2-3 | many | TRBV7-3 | CASSLAQSTDTQYF
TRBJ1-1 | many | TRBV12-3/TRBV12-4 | CASSLGGSMNTEAFF
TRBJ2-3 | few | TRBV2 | CASSGGGRETDTQYF
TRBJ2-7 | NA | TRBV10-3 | CAISEVAASSEQYF
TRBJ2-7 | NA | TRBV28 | CASSSLTSGVMYEQYF
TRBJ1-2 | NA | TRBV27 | CASGGMGGYTF
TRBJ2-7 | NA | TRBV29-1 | CSVVAQGAGYEQYF
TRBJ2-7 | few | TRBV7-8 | CASSLSTNSYEQYF
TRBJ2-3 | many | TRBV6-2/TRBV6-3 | CASSGSTDTQYF
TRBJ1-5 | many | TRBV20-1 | CSARVLDNQPQHF
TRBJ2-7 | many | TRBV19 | CASSGGSYEQYF
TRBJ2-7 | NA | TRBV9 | CASSVGGQGAYEQYF
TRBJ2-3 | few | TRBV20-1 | CSARDSQGASDTQYF
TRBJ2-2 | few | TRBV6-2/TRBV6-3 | CASSPLRDRGLNTGELFF
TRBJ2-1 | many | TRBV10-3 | CAISAQGANEQFF
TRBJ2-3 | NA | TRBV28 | CASSLVGSGRGTQYF
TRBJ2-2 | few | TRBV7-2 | CASSLAPWDTGELFF
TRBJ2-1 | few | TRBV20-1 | CSAAPGGNEQFF
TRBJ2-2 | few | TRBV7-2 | CASSPGLAGNTGELFF
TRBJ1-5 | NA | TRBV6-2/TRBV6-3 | CASLRRAGDNQPQHF
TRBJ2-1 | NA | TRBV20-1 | CSARPAHSYNEQFF
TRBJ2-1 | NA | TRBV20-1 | CSANRGREQFF
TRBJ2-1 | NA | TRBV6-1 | CASSASTGVWDEQFF
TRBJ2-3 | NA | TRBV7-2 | CASSLRLAGAVTDTQYF
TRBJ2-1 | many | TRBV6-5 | CASSYPTSGGNEQFF
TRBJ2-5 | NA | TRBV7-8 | CASSLEGRARETQYF
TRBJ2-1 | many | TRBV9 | CASSVEPDSSYNEQFF
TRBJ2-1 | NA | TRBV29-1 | CSVGVFGYNEQFF
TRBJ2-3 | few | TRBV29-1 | CSVDFGMGGAHTDTQYF
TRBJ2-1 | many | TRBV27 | CASSHRAGAYNEQFF